The T cell receptor (beta chain) under discussion was sequenced for a study of identical twins. General study results and limits: Diverse VJ usage suggested most zero-insertion clonotypes were not invariant T cells. Donors were not followed over many years; analysis was cross-sectional. Memory repertoires showed no such pattern, whereas abundant cord blood beta clonotypes carried fewer insertions.

This clonotype was counted only a few times. Antigen specificity is unknown. Using its own MiXCR run on the 5' RACE reads, TCRdb lists one record per CDR3 protein. This table has about 570,000 distinct CDR3 sequences, more than 9% appearing once. The sample also formed part of further work on yellow fever vaccine responses in identical twins.

Sequenced: PBMCs. This TCR was recovered from a woman in her late teens or twenties in good health.

The CDR3 region has the DNA TGTGCCAGCAGCTCCGACGGACAGGGAAATTACGAGCAGTACTTC. Amino acid sequence: CASSSDGQGNYEQYF. The rearrangement joins TRBV12-3 or TRBV12-4 to TRBJ2-7; 8 bases match TRBD1. V lost 6 bases to trimming and J lost 4 bases; unmatched junction nucleotides: 11. This CDR3 has 15 residues.